This TCR beta chain was identified during a study of ipilimumab plus nivolumab after autologous stem cell transplantation. Method: immunoSEQ multiplex PCR; TCRdb's copy keeps in-frame clones and lacks some. The table has 3,000 or so clones, around 80% seen once. V was cut by 0 bases and J by 5 bases, with 14 bases left in between. CDR1 is SGHRS, CDR2 YFSETQ, per germline. CDR3 length: 15 amino acids. Material: PBMCs, obtained in a trial of ipilimumab plus nivolumab as post-transplant consolidation. V and J are TRBV5-1 and TRBJ1-1; D unclear. The sequence derives from a male donor with multiple myeloma. CDR3 protein: CASSLVTEGRTEAFF. In DNA form, the CDR3 reads TGCGCCAGCAGCTTGGTCACGGAGGGAAGAACTGAAGCTTTCTTT.